The 25 T cell receptor beta chains reported below all come from one sample, sequenced in a study of PD-L1 blockade in urothelial cancer. Data came from immunoSEQ multiplex PCR; TCRdb stores just in-frame clones and leaves some out. The profile covers just over 50,000 clones, with approximately 75% appearing a single time and 3.6% taken by the ten largest. This material consisted of PBMCs, taken around atezolizumab (anti-PD-L1) treatment. These receptors were obtained from a man aged 70-80 years with urothelial cancer.

The rearrangement uses TRBV25-1 and TRBJ2-3; 7 bases are shared with TRBD1. CDR1 is MGHDK, CDR2 SYGVNS, per germline. The CDR3 has 13 residues. V lost 6 bases, J lost 4 bases, and 4 bases stayed unmatched. CDR3 sequence reads: CASRGQIADTQYF. CDR3 coding DNA: TGTGCCAGCAGGGGACAGATCGCAGATACGCAGTATTTT.

This rearrangement joins TRBV5-5 to TRBJ2-1, with a possible D match to TRBD1 (6 bases). The CDR3 has 15 residues. V was cut by 0 bases and J by 4 bases, with 11 bases left in between. Germline V lookup: CDR1 SGHKS, CDR2 YYEKEE (reference sequence). In DNA form, the CDR3 reads TGTGCCAGCAGCTTGGCCGGACAGAATTACAATGAGCAGTTCTTC. Its translation: CASSLAGQNYNEQFF.

The chain couples TRBV5-6 to TRBJ1-3; 7 nucleotides line up with TRBD1. Trimming removed 3 bases from V and 2 bases from J; junction bases left unmatched: 5. The CDR3 runs to 15 residues. Per the germline V gene, CDR1 is SGHDT and CDR2 is YYEEEE. CDR3 region: CASSSGTVAGNTIYF. The DNA for the CDR3 is TGTGCCAGCAGCTCCGGGACAGTGGCTGGAAACACCATATATTTT.

The chain joins TRBV29-1 to TRBJ2-5; no firm D call. The length of the CDR3 is 14 residues. Germline CDR1 reads SQVTM; CDR2 reads ANQGSEA. V was trimmed by 0 bases and J by 4 bases, leaving 12 bases between them. CDR3 protein: CSVEDTLSPETQYF. The DNA of the CDR3 is TGCAGCGTTGAAGATACCCTATCTCCAGAGACCCAGTACTTC.

This chain uses TRBV5-1 with TRBJ2-5; maybe TRBD2 (5 bases). The CDR3 sequence is 15 residues long. Germline lookup yields CDR1 SGHRS and CDR2 YFSETQ. V lost 0 bases and J 6 bases, leaving 15 bases between the germline ends. CDR3 coding DNA: TGCGCCAGCAGCTTGGATGCTAGCTTTGGAAAGACCCAGTACTTC. Encoded protein: CASSLDASFGKTQYF.

The table lists this clone with a few counts. The chain has TRBV10-3 and TRBJ1-1, with 9 bases matching TRBD1. The length of the CDR3 is 13 residues. V trimming: 5 bases; J trimming: 6 bases; junction bases outside the gene matches: 4. CDR1 is ENHRY and CDR2 is SYGVKD in the germline V gene. CDR3 nucleotide sequence: TGTGCCATCAGTCGTGACAGGGGGGCTGAAGCTTTCTTT. Amino acid sequence: CAISRDRGAEAFF.

V usage is TRBV6-1 and J usage is TRBJ2-5, with D maybe TRBD2 (5 bases). The J call may not be correct, given that the DNA end is closer to TRBJ2-7. Per the germline V gene, CDR1 is MNHNS and CDR2 is SASEGT. The CDR3 covers 13 residues. The CDR3 protein is CASSVAQVYEQYF. In nucleotides, the CDR3 is TGTGCCAGCAGTGTAGCGCAGGTCTACGAGCAGTACTTC.

The rearrangement links TRBV19 to TRBJ1-2, with 7 bases fitting TRBD1. Germline V CDR1 and CDR2: LNHDA, SQIVND (reference sequence). The CDR3 totals 12 residues. The V gene end was trimmed by 4 bases and the J gene end by 5 bases; junction bases not matched to a gene: 1. CDR3 protein: CASSRGQYGYTF. The CDR3 nucleotides are TGTGCCAGTAGTAGGGGACAGTATGGCTACACCTTC. Filled out from reference TRBV19 and TRBJ1-2, the complete variable domain reads DGGITQSPKYLFRKEGQNVTLSCEQNLNHDAMYWYRQDPGQGLRLIYYSQIVNDFQKGDIAEGYSVSREKKESFPLTVTSAQKNPTAFYLCASSRGQYGYTFGSGTRLTVV.

This chain joins TRBV5-1 and TRBJ1-1, with TRBD1 matching 10 bases. The CDR3 length is 13 residues. Trimming cost V 1 base and J 8 bases; bases outside gene matches: 2. CDR1 and CDR2 (germline): SGHRS, YFSETQ. In DNA form, the CDR3 reads TGCGCCAGCAGCTTGCGACAGGGGGCAGAAGCTTTCTTT. Protein sequence: CASSLRQGAEAFF.

The J gene is TRBJ1-5, the V gene TRBV27, with 7 bases identical to TRBD1. V gave up 6 bases and J gave up 6 bases; unmatched junction bases: 8. Germline V gene sequence: CDR1 MNHEY, CDR2 SMNVEV (reference sequence). The CDR3 has 14 residues. The chain's CDR3 is CASREQGIGQPQHF. The CDR3 coding sequence is TGTGCCAGCAGGGAACAGGGGATAGGTCAGCCCCAGCATTTT.

The chain links TRBV14 to TRBJ2-7; 10 nucleotides agree with TRBD1. V lost 1 base to trimming and J lost 3 bases; unmatched junction nucleotides: 9. Germline loops: CDR1 SGHDN, CDR2 FVKESK. The CDR3 length is 17 residues. The CDR3: CASSQVSDRTGGYEQYF. In nucleotides, the CDR3 is TGTGCCAGCAGCCAAGTCTCCGATCGGACAGGGGGCTACGAGCAGTACTTC.

V is TRBV7-2 and J is TRBJ2-3; 7 bases fit TRBD2. Germline V gene data show CDR1 as SGHTA and CDR2 as FQGNSA. The CDR3 is 15 residues long. V shed 1 base and J 5 bases; nucleotides not matched to a gene: 6. For the CDR3, the DNA is TGTGCCAGCAGCTTAGTACCAGGGAGGGGAGATACGCAGTATTTT. Translation: CASSLVPGRGDTQYF.

This chain links TRBV28 with TRBJ2-7; D call uncertain. The CDR3 length is 12 residues. V was pared by 4 bases and J by 3 bases, with 7 bases between. CDR1 is MDHEN and CDR2 is SYDVKM in the germline V gene. The CDR3 loop is CASSYGNYEQYF. The CDR3 bases are TGTGCCAGCAGTTATGGCAACTACGAGCAGTACTTC.

The gene calls are TRBV7-9 and TRBJ2-7; the match to TRBD1 covers 8 bases. This CDR3 contains 15 residues. Germline CDR1 reads SEHNR; CDR2 reads FQNEAQ (reference sequence). Trimming removed 2 bases from V and 0 bases from J; junction bases left unmatched: 3. The chain's CDR3 is CASSLTTGGSYEQYF. CDR3 in DNA: TGTGCCAGCAGCTTAACTACAGGGGGCTCCTACGAGCAGTACTTC.

This clone was seen a few times. The genes are TRBV19 and TRBJ2-7, with a weak D call TRBD2 (5 bases). There are 14 residues in the CDR3. V dropped 2 bases and J dropped 3 bases, with 11 bases sitting between them. Germline CDR1 is LNHDA and CDR2 is SQIVND (reference sequence). CDR3 region: CASSIRGRSYEQYF. The CDR3 DNA reads as TGTGCCAGTAGTATACGGGGTAGGAGCTACGAGCAGTACTTC.

The chain carries TRBV6-1 and TRBJ2-7, with 7 bases identical to TRBD1. Trimming at V came to 8 bases and at J to 0 bases, leaving 4 bases not matched to a gene. There are 13 residues in the CDR3. From germline, CDR1 is MNHNS and CDR2 SASEGT. The CDR3 DNA reads as TGTGCCAGCGGACAGGTCAGCTCCTACGAGCAGTACTTC. Encoded protein: CASGQVSSYEQYF.

This chain connects TRBV5-4 to TRBJ2-3, with 10 bases lining up with TRBD2. Germline V gene data show CDR1 as SGHNT and CDR2 as YYREEE (reference sequence). The CDR3 totals 16 residues. V dropped 4 bases and J dropped 5; count of bases not matched to a gene: 10. CDR3: CASSPQRGGHGDTQYF. The CDR3 DNA reads as TGTGCCAGCAGCCCACAGCGGGGGGGCCATGGAGATACGCAGTATTTT.

The rearrangement links TRBV7-9 to TRBJ2-5, with D possibly TRBD1 on 5 matching bases. Germline CDR1 is SEHNR and CDR2 is FQNEAQ (reference sequence). There are 14 residues in the CDR3. The germline V and J ends were trimmed by 6 bases and 2 bases, with 13 bases remaining between them. In DNA form, the CDR3 reads TGTGCCAGCAGAAAAGGGGCAGGGCAAGAGACCCAGTACTTC. Residues: CASRKGAGQETQYF.

The genes are TRBV9 and TRBJ2-1; D call uncertain. V was clipped by 2 bases and J by 2 bases, with 11 bases between them. CDR1 SGDLS and CDR2 YYNGEE come from the germline V gene. This CDR3 has 15 residues. The CDR3 DNA is TGTGCCAGCAGCGTCGACGGCGGAACCTACAATGAGCAGTTCTTC. It encodes CASSVDGGTYNEQFF.

In this sample, this clone turned up a few times. The CDR3 sequence: CASSIQGMNTEAFF. CDR3 nucleotide sequence: TGTGCCAGCAGCATACAGGGGATGAACACTGAAGCTTTCTTT. The chain couples TRBV7-8 to TRBJ1-1; 7 nucleotides agree with TRBD1. V was clipped by 5 bases and J by 0 bases; unmatched bases: 3. The CDR3 loop spans 14 amino acids. Germline loops: CDR1 SGHVS, CDR2 FQNEAQ.

CDR3: CASSQARTGGIETQYF. The DNA of the CDR3 is TGCGCCAGCAGCCAAGCACGGACAGGGGGGATAGAGACCCAGTACTTC. The chain has TRBV4-1 and TRBJ2-5, with 10 bases identical to TRBD1. Germline trimming cut 1 base from V and 4 bases from J; bases unmatched to any gene: 6. CDR3 length: 16 amino acids. Germline loops: CDR1 MGHRA, CDR2 YSYEKL.

CDR3 DNA sequence: TGTGCCAGCAGCTTGTTGGGGCCGCTCCAATACGAGCAGTACTTC. Translated, it gives CASSLLGPLQYEQYF. The genes are TRBV5-5 and TRBJ2-7, with D tentatively TRBD1 (5 bases). Trimming took off 1 base at V and 4 bases at J, with 15 bases between the two ends. The CDR3 runs to 15 residues. Germline-derived CDR1 and CDR2 are SGHKS and YYEKEE (reference sequence).

The V and J genes are TRBV7-2 and TRBJ1-5, with no clear D. CDR3 length: 15 amino acids. Trimming cost V 1 base and J 0 bases, with 7 bases left between them. Germline CDR1 reads SGHTA; CDR2 reads FQGNSA. CDR3 bases: TGTGCCAGCAGCTTAGAACAGTATAGCAATCAGCCCCAGCATTTT. Its translation is CASSLEQYSNQPQHF. Full variable domain (outside the CDR3, taken from reference TRBV7-2 and TRBJ1-5): GAGVSQSPSNKVTEKGKDVELRCDPISGHTALYWYRQSLGQGLEFLIYFQGNSAPDKSGLPSDRFSAERTGGSVSTLTIQRTQQEDSAVYLCASSLEQYSNQPQHFGDGTRLSIL.

This sequence joins TRBV19 and TRBJ2-4; 9 positions match TRBD1. The CDR3 length is 18 residues. The germline V gene has CDR1 LNHDA and CDR2 SQIVND (reference sequence). J gave up 5 bases and V 3 bases, and 14 bases lay outside the gene matches. CDR3 protein: CASSMGGPTGGLENIQYF. CDR3 DNA: TGTGCCAGTAGTATGGGGGGACCAACAGGGGGCTTGGAAAACATTCAGTACTTC.

The chain is built from TRBV4-1 and TRBJ2-5, with 9 bases that match TRBD1. Looked up from germline, CDR1 is MGHRA and CDR2 is YSYEKL. Trimming removed 4 bases from V and 4 bases from J; junction bases left unmatched: 13. The CDR3 covers 17 residues. CDR3 region: CASSRTSGTGRGETQYF. The CDR3 coding sequence is TGCGCCAGCAGCCGGACTTCCGGGACAGGGCGGGGAGAGACCCAGTACTTC.